The clone carrying this T cell receptor beta chain was found many times. From the multiplex PCR reads, TCRdb called clonotypes with MiXCR, one entry per CDR3 protein. The profile shows 150,000 to 200,000 distinct CDR3 sequences, roughly 30% of them singletons. This record comes from a study of breast tumors, draining lymph nodes, adjacent tissues. Breast cancer patients provided tissue from their axillary draining lymph nodes. The sequenced sample was axillary lymph node tissue. The clonotype was recovered from a female donor with breast cancer. Some clones in this sample may be carry-over from other donors' samples.

This CDR3 reads CASLTGTGGELFF. In DNA form, the CDR3 reads TGTGCCAGCCTGACAGGGACGGGCGGGGAGCTGTTTTTT. This chain uses TRBV6-6 with TRBJ2-2, with TRBD1 matching over 7 bases. This CDR3 has 13 residues. V dropped 8 bases and J dropped 7; count of bases not matched to a gene: 7. CDR1 is MNHNY, CDR2 SVGAGI, per germline (reference sequence).